This T cell receptor beta chain was found in a study of blood T cell repertoires in COVID-19. Study context: Donors in the United States, Italy and Spain gave samples during acute or convalescent COVID-19.

Participant age was about 18 to 95 years, and participants resided in roughly 25 US areas. The study assigned cohorts using participant-reported clinical history. The repertoire was sequenced with immunoSEQ multiplex PCR; TCRdb's copy has only in-frame clones and lacks some. There are about 210,000 clones in the sample; about 76% occur only once, and approximately 9% lies in the top ten. The V gene's germline CDR1 is SGHVS and CDR2 FQNEAQ. Unmatched junction bases numbered 10, after V lost 4 bases and J lost 4 bases. The CDR3 is 16 residues long. Sequenced: PBMCs or T cells enriched from blood (not recorded which). The chain carries TRBV7-8 and TRBJ2-1; 7 bases are shared with TRBD1. This sequence originates from a woman aged 50 to 65 with acute COVID-19. The CDR3 loop reads CASSSPGQVIYNEQFF. The CDR3 coding sequence is TGTGCCAGCAGCTCTCCCGGACAGGTCATATACAATGAGCAGTTCTTC. Full variable domain (remainder filled in from reference TRBV7-8 and TRBJ2-1): GAGVSQSPRYKVAKRGQDVALRCDPISGHVSLFWYQQALGQGPEFLTYFQNEAQLDKSGLPSDRFFAERPEGSVSTLKIQRTQQEDSAVYLCASSSPGQVIYNEQFFGPGTRLTVL.